Ten or more counts support the clone carrying this T cell receptor (beta chain). TCRbeta library construction was performed incorporating unique molecular identifiers. MiXCR, applied by TCRdb to the PCR reads, yields one record per CDR3 protein. The sample contains hundreds of thousands of distinct CDR3 sequences, about 10% of which appear only once. This sample stems from a study of T-cell reconstitution after alpha-beta-depleted transplantation in children. CDR3 size: 14 residues. Trimming cost V 0 bases and J 3 bases; bases outside gene matches: 4. Germline-derived CDR1 and CDR2 are SQVTM and ANQGSEA.

This clonotype was sampled from a human donor who donated a stem cell graft to a child with acute myeloid leukemia. The starting material was PBMCs from the stem cell graft donor, obtained from the stem cell graft. V usage is TRBV29-1 and J usage is TRBJ2-5; 7 positions match TRBD2. The CDR3 reads CSVEDGLGEETQYF. The CDR3 bases are TGCAGCGTTGAAGATGGACTAGGGGAAGAGACCCAGTACTTC. Looking up the rest from reference TRBV29-1 and TRBJ2-5 gives the full variable domain: SAVISQKPSRDICQRGTSLTIQCQVDSQVTMMFWYRQQPGQSLTLIATANQGSEATYESGFVIDKFPISRPNLTFSTLTVSNMSPEDSSIYLCSVEDGLGEETQYFGPGTRLLVL.